This T cell receptor (beta chain) was observed in a study of CD8+CD57+ T cells in acquired aplastic anemia. Study-wide context: Sorted CD4+ and CD8+ cells gave an average of about 3.4 ug of DNA.

It was patients with CD8+CD57+ cell expansion by flow cytometry who were chosen for sequencing. Acquired aplastic anemia of severe grade affected all patients. The study profiled TCR beta VDJ and CDR3 using genomic DNA as template. A single record per CDR3 protein comes from TCRdb applying MiXCR to the reads. The sample holds about half a million distinct CDR3 sequences, around 32% seen once. V dropped 0 bases and J dropped 7 bases, with 18 bases sitting between them. The CDR3 is made up of 16 amino acids. CDR1 and CDR2 from the germline V gene are SGHAT and FQNNGV. The sequence was collected from a human donor with aplastic anemia. The sequencing sample was made of sorted CD4+, CD8+, or CD8+CD57+ T cells (not recorded which) from PBMCs. The V call is TRBV11-2, the J call TRBJ1-2, with D possibly TRBD1 on 5 matching bases. CDR3: CASSLDLWDPARGYTF. The CDR3 region has the DNA TGTGCCAGCAGCTTAGATTTGTGGGACCCAGCCCGTGGCTACACCTTC.